These 21 T cell receptor beta chains were sequenced from one sample in a study of T cell changes during pregnancy in multiple sclerosis. Data came from immunoSEQ multiplex PCR; TCRdb stores just in-frame clones and leaves some out. Here the sample spans 85,000 to 120,000 clones, 85% to 95% being singletons. This specimen consisted of peripheral blood, obtained after pregnancy. The origin of the receptors is a female donor with multiple sclerosis, enrolled in a pregnancy study.

V gene TRBV7-3 combines with J gene TRBJ2-3; TRBD2 agrees at 7 bases. Per germline, CDR1 SGHTA and CDR2 FQGTGA. The CDR3 is 20 amino acids. The junction had 27 bases not matched to a gene; V was cut back by 5 bases and J by 7 bases. For the CDR3, the DNA is TGTGCCAGCAGCCTTCGCCCACCCTCATCAGCTAGCGGATTACCTCATACGCAGTATTTT. Translated: CASSLRPPSSASGLPHTQYF.

The chain combines TRBV28 with TRBJ2-3; tentatively, D is TRBD2 (6 bases). CDR3 length: 12 residues. Looked up from germline, CDR1 is MDHEN and CDR2 is SYDVKM. Trimming cost V 9 bases and J 4 bases, with 11 bases left between them. The CDR3 loop is CASSTGADTQYF. CDR3 coding DNA: TGTGCCAGTTCAACGGGAGCAGATACGCAGTATTTT. The full variable domain, its missing parts supplied by reference TRBV28 and TRBJ2-3, is DVKVTQSSRYLVKRTGEKVFLECVQDMDHENMFWYRQDPGLGLRLIYFSYDVKMKEKGDIPEGYSVSREKKERFSLILESASTNQTSMYLCASSTGADTQYFGPGTRLTVL.

This chain connects TRBV5-1 to TRBJ2-7; D possibly corresponds to TRBD2 (5 bases). The germline gives CDR1 SGHRS, CDR2 YFSETQ. Trimming removed 0 bases from V and 0 bases from J, with 10 bases in between. This CDR3 comprises 15 residues. CDR3 nucleotides: TGCGCCAGCAGCTTGGTTGCGGGTGTCTCCTACGAGCAGTACTTC. Its translation is CASSLVAGVSYEQYF.

The rearrangement uses TRBV2 and TRBJ1-2, with 7 nucleotides matching TRBD1. After removal of 4 bases from V and 3 bases from J, the junction contained 14 bases not matched to a gene. Germline-derived CDR1 and CDR2 are SNHLY and FYNNEI. CDR3 length: 17 residues. CDR3 protein: CASSGSRKGAHDYGYTF. DNA of the CDR3: TGTGCCAGCAGTGGGAGTCGGAAGGGGGCCCACGACTATGGCTACACCTTC.

This chain connects TRBV2 to TRBJ2-5, with TRBD2 matching over 14 bases. The junction had 5 bases not matched to a gene; V was cut back by 3 bases and J by 5 bases. The CDR3 runs to 16 residues. The germline CDR1 and CDR2 sequences are SNHLY and FYNNEI. CDR3 amino acids: CASSETSGRVGETQYF. The DNA of the CDR3 is TGTGCCAGCAGTGAGACTAGCGGGAGGGTCGGCGAGACCCAGTACTTC.

The chain carries TRBV5-1 and TRBJ2-7; the D gene is possibly TRBD2 (7 bases). The germline V and J ends were trimmed by 4 bases and 7 bases, with 12 bases remaining between them. The CDR3 has 12 residues. Germline CDR1 SGHRS, CDR2 YFSETQ. This chain's CDR3 is CASSQQGGEQYF. CDR3 DNA sequence: TGCGCCAGCAGCCAACAGGGAGGGGAGCAGTACTTC. Full variable domain (outside the CDR3, taken from reference TRBV5-1 and TRBJ2-7): KAGVTQTPRYLIKTRGQQVTLSCSPISGHRSVSWYQQTPGQGLQFLFEYFSETQRNKGNFPGRFSGRQFSNSRSEMNVSTLELGDSALYLCASSQQGGEQYFGPGTRLTVT.

The chain recombines TRBV30 with TRBJ1-2; D is ambiguous. The germline V gene has CDR1 GTSNPN and CDR2 SVGIG (reference sequence). The CDR3 is 13 amino acids. Trimming removed 0 bases from V and 8 bases from J, with 13 bases in between. The CDR3 reads CAWSVTAGWGYTF. In DNA form, the CDR3 reads TGTGCCTGGAGTGTAACTGCAGGTTGGGGCTACACCTTC.

Note on this clone: Other DNA sequences in the same sample also yield this CDR3. The CDR3 sequence: CASSVEQGGTEAFF. As DNA, the CDR3 is TGTGCCAGCAGCGTAGAGCAGGGCGGCACTGAAGCTTTCTTT. J is TRBJ1-1 and V is TRBV9; perhaps TRBD1 as D (5 bases). The germline gives CDR1 SGDLS, CDR2 YYNGEE. The V end was cut by 0 bases, the J end by 4 bases, with 10 bases between. There are 14 residues in the CDR3.

The chain recombines TRBV14 with TRBJ1-2; 10 bases match TRBD1. The CDR3 length is 18 residues. Germline CDR1 is SGHDN and CDR2 is FVKESK. The trim removed 0 bases at V and 3 bases at J, leaving 10 bases unmatched. CDR3 bases: TGTGCCAGCAGCCAAGATGGAGACAGGGGGCTTTCTGACTATGGCTACACCTTC. Protein product: CASSQDGDRGLSDYGYTF.

CDR3 amino acids: CASTVTGMGQPQHF. The CDR3 region has the DNA TGTGCCAGCACCGTAACAGGGATGGGACAGCCCCAGCATTTT. This sequence joins TRBV28 and TRBJ1-5; tentatively, D is TRBD1 (6 bases). The CDR3 extends over 14 amino acids. V was clipped by 7 bases and J by 7 bases, with 17 bases between them. Germline CDR1 is MDHEN and CDR2 is SYDVKM.

The J gene is TRBJ2-2, the V gene TRBV5-1; 11 bases fit TRBD2. The CDR3 loop spans 16 amino acids. Germline V gene sequence: CDR1 SGHRS, CDR2 YFSETQ. J gave up 6 bases and V 1 base, and 5 bases lay outside the gene matches. In nucleotides, the CDR3 is TGCGCCAGCAGCTTGTGGATAGCGGGGGGGGCCGGGGAGCTGTTTTTT. The encoded protein is CASSLWIAGGAGELFF.

V gene TRBV6-5 combines with J gene TRBJ2-3, with no clear D. Between the trimmed V and J ends, which lost 6 bases and 1 base, there was a span of 11 bases. The CDR3 runs 14 residues. Germline V CDR1 and CDR2: MNHEY, SVGAGI. CDR3 amino acids: CASSLLPGTDTQYF. The CDR3 coding sequence is TGTGCCAGCAGCCTGCTACCTGGCACAGATACGCAGTATTTT.

V gene TRBV2 combines with J gene TRBJ1-2; TRBD1 is a possible D gene (5 bases). V was shortened by 8 bases and J by 3 bases, with 13 bases between the two germline ends. The germline gives CDR1 SNHLY, CDR2 FYNNEI. The CDR3 covers 13 residues. CDR3 sequence: CASDSPRDYGYTF. The CDR3 DNA reads TGTGCCAGCGACTCACCCAGGGACTATGGCTACACCTTC.

CDR3 in amino acids: CAISKDRGEKLFF. The CDR3 DNA is TGTGCCATCAGCAAGGACCGGGGTGAAAAACTGTTTTTT. The chain uses TRBV10-3 and TRBJ1-4; D unclear. The CDR3 has 13 residues. The V end was cut by 6 bases, the J end by 7 bases, with 12 bases between. Germline lookup yields CDR1 ENHRY and CDR2 SYGVKD.

The V gene is TRBV5-1, the J gene TRBJ2-7; a weak D match, TRBD1 (6 bases). Trimming took 0 bases from V and 3 from J, leaving 10 bases between them. In germline, CDR1 is SGHRS, CDR2 YFSETQ. CDR3 length equals 14 residues. For the CDR3, the DNA is TGCGCCAGCAGCTTGGAAGGGGGTCTCTACGAGCAGTACTTC. It codes for CASSLEGGLYEQYF.

The chain uses TRBV5-1 and TRBJ2-7, with TRBD2 matching over 11 bases. Trimming took 2 bases from V and 1 from J; bases not matched to a gene: 2. Germline CDR1 and CDR2: SGHRS and YFSETQ. The CDR3 is 15 residues long. The CDR3 reads CASSFLAGGSYEQYF. The CDR3 bases are TGCGCCAGCAGCTTCCTAGCGGGAGGTTCCTACGAGCAGTACTTC.

The chain links TRBV28 to TRBJ1-4, with 7 positions matching TRBD1. Looked up from germline, CDR1 is MDHEN and CDR2 is SYDVKM. V shed 2 bases, J shed 7 bases, and the junction held 7 bases outside the gene matches. CDR3 length equals 15 residues. CDR3 DNA: TGTGCCAGCAGTTTAAAGACAGGGTTTGGTGAAAAACTGTTTTTT. This sequence encodes CASSLKTGFGEKLFF.

The chain couples TRBV2 to TRBJ1-2; no clear D gene. This CDR3 contains 13 residues. V lost 1 base and J lost 4, with 7 bases in between. Germline V gene data show CDR1 as SNHLY and CDR2 as FYNNEI. The CDR3 protein is CASSEEVVYGYTF. Here the CDR3 DNA reads TGTGCCAGCAGTGAAGAAGTAGTCTATGGCTACACCTTC.

The chain joins TRBV9 to TRBJ2-1; D remains ambiguous. From germline, CDR1 is SGDLS and CDR2 YYNGEE. Trimming took 0 bases from V and 9 from J, leaving 13 bases between them. The CDR3 is 14 residues long. The CDR3 spells CASSVGVGIGEQFF. CDR3 sequence (DNA): TGTGCCAGCAGCGTAGGTGTGGGCATCGGTGAGCAGTTCTTC.

This chain uses TRBV7-8 with TRBJ1-1; D is unclear. Per germline, CDR1 SGHVS and CDR2 FQNEAQ. The CDR3 sequence is 16 residues long. V dropped 4 bases and J dropped 1 base, with 16 bases sitting between them. Here the CDR3 DNA reads TGTGCCAGCAGCTCGTCAACTCGAGGTGGGAACACTGAAGCTTTCTTT. Its translation: CASSSSTRGGNTEAFF.

V gene TRBV15 combines with J gene TRBJ2-5, with 9 bases fitting TRBD1. The CDR3 is made up of 17 amino acids. J gave up 1 base and V 1 base, and 7 bases lay outside the gene matches. CDR1 is LNHNV, CDR2 YYDKDF, per germline (reference sequence). CDR3 residues: CATSRARDRASQETQYF. Here the CDR3 DNA reads TGTGCCACCAGCAGAGCCCGGGACAGGGCCTCCCAAGAGACCCAGTACTTC.